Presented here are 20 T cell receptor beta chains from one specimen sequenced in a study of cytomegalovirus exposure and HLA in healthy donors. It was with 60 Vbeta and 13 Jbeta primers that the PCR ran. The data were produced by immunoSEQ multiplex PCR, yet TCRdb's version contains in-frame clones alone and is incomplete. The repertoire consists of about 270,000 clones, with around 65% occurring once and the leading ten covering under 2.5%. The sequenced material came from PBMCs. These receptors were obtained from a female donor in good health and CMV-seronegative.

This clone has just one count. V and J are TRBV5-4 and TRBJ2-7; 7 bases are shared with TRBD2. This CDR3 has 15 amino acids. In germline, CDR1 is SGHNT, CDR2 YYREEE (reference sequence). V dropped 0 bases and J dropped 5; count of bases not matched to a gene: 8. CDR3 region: CASSLVSPSGHEQYF. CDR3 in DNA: TGTGCCAGCAGCTTGGTTTCTCCTAGCGGCCACGAGCAGTACTTC.

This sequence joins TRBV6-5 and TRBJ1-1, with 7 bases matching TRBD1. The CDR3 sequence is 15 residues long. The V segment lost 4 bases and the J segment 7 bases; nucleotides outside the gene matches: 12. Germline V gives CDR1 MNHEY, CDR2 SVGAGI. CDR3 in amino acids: CASSSLTTGALEAFF. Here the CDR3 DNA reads TGTGCCAGCAGTTCGTTGACCACAGGGGCCCTTGAAGCTTTCTTT.

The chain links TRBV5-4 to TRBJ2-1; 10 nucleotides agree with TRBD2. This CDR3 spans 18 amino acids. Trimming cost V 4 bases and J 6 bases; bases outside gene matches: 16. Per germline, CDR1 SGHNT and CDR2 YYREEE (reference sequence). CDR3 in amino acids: CASSPPEVTSGVFNEQFF. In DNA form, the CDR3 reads TGTGCCAGCAGCCCTCCGGAAGTCACTAGCGGGGTCTTCAATGAGCAGTTCTTC.

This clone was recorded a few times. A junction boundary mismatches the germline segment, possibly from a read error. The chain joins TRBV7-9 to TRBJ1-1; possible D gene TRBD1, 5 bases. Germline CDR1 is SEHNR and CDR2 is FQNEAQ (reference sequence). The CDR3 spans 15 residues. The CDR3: CSSSFTDGQNTEAFF. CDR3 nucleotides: TGTTCCAGCAGCTTTACGGACGGACAGAACACTGAAGCTTTCTTT.

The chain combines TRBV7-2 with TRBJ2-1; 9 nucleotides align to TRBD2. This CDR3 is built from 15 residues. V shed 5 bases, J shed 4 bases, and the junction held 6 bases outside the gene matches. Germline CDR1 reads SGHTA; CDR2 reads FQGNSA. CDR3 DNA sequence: TGTGCCAGCAGCCTTAGCGGGAGAGGGTACAATGAGCAGTTCTTC. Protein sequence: CASSLSGRGYNEQFF. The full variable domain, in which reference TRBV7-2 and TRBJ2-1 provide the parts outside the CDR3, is GAGVSQSPSNKVTEKGKDVELRCDPISGHTALYWYRQSLGQGLEFLIYFQGNSAPDKSGLPSDRFSAERTGGSVSTLTIQRTQQEDSAVYLCASSLSGRGYNEQFFGPGTRLTVL.

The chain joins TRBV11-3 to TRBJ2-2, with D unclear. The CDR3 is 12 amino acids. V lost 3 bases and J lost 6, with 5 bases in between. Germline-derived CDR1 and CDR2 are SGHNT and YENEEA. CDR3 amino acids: CASSFVAGELFF. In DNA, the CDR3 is TGTGCCAGCAGCTTCGTCGCCGGGGAGCTGTTTTTT.

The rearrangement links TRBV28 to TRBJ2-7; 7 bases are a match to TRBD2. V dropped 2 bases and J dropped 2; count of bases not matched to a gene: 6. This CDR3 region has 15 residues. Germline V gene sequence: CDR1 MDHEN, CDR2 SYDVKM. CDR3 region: CASSLQAGITYEQYF. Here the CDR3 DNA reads TGTGCCAGCAGTTTACAAGCGGGGATCACCTACGAGCAGTACTTC.

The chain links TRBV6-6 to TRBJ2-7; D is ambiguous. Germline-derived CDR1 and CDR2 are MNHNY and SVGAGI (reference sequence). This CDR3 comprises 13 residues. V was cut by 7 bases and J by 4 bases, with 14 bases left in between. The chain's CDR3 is CASTPVHYYEQYF. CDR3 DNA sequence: TGTGCCAGCACCCCAGTCCATTATTACGAGCAGTACTTC.

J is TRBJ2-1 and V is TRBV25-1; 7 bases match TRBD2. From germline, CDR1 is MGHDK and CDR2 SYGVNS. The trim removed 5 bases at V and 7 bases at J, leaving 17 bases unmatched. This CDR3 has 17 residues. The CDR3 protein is CASSPFSGRESINEQFF. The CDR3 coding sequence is TGTGCCAGCAGTCCCTTTTCGGGGCGGGAGTCAATTAATGAGCAGTTCTTC.

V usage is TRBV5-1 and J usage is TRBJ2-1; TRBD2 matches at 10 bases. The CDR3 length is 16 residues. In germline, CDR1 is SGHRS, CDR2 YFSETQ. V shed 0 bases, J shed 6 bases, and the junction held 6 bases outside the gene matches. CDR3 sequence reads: CASSLEGAGGVNEQFF. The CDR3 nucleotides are TGCGCCAGCAGCTTGGAGGGAGCGGGAGGGGTCAATGAGCAGTTCTTC. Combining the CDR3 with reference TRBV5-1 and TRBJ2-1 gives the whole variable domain KAGVTQTPRYLIKTRGQQVTLSCSPISGHRSVSWYQQTPGQGLQFLFEYFSETQRNKGNFPGRFSGRQFSNSRSEMNVSTLELGDSALYLCASSLEGAGGVNEQFFGPGTRLTVL.

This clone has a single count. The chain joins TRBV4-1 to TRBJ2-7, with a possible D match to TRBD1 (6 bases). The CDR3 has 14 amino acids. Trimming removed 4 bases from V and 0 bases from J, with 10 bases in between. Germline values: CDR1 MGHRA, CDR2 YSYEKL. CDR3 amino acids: CASSLDRFSYEQYF. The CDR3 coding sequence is TGCGCCAGCAGCCTAGACAGGTTCTCCTACGAGCAGTACTTC.

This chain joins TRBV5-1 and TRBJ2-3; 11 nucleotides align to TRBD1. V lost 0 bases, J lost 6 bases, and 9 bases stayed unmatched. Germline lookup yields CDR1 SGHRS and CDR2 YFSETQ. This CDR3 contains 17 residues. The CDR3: CASSLAQGQGARDTQYF. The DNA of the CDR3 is TGCGCCAGCAGCTTGGCCCAAGGACAGGGGGCGCGTGATACGCAGTATTTT. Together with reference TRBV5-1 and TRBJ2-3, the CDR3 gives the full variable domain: KAGVTQTPRYLIKTRGQQVTLSCSPISGHRSVSWYQQTPGQGLQFLFEYFSETQRNKGNFPGRFSGRQFSNSRSEMNVSTLELGDSALYLCASSLAQGQGARDTQYFGPGTRLTVL.

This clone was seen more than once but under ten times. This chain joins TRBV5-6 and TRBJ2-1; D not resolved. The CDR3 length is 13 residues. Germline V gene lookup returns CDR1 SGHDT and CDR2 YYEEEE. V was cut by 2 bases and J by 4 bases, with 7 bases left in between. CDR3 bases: TGTGCCAGCAGCTTTCAAAATTACAATGAGCAGTTCTTC. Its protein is CASSFQNYNEQFF. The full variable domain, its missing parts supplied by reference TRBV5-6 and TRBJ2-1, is DAGVTQSPTHLIKTRGQQVTLRCSPKSGHDTVSWYQQALGQGPQFIFQYYEEEERQRGNFPDRFSGHQFPNYSSELNVNALLLGDSALYLCASSFQNYNEQFFGPGTRLTVL.

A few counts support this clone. This chain's CDR3 is CASKRTSGILTGELFF. Written as DNA, the CDR3 is TGTGCCAGCAAAAGGACTAGCGGGATCCTCACCGGGGAGCTGTTTTTT. This chain connects TRBV5-6 to TRBJ2-2; 12 positions match TRBD2. The CDR3 spans 16 residues. From germline, CDR1 is SGHDT and CDR2 YYEEEE. V dropped 6 bases and J dropped 4; count of bases not matched to a gene: 7.

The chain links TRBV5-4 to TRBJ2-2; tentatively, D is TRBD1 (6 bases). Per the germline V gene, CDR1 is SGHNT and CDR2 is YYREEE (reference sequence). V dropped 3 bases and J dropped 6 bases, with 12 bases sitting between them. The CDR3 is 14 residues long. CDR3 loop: CASSWTSGAGELFF. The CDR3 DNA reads TGTGCCAGCAGCTGGACCTCAGGGGCCGGGGAGCTGTTTTTT.

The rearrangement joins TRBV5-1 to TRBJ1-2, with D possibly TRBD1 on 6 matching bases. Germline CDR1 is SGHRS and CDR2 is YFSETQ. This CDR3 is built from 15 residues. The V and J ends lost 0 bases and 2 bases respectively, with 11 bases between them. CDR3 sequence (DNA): TGCGCCAGCAGCTTGGACGGACAGCCGAACTATGGCTACACCTTC. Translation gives CASSLDGQPNYGYTF.

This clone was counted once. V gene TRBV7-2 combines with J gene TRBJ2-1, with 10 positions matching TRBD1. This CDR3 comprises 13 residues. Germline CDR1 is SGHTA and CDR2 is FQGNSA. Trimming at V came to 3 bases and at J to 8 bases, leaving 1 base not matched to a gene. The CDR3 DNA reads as TGTGCCAGCAGCTTCGGACAGGGGGATGAGCAGTTCTTC. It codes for CASSFGQGDEQFF.

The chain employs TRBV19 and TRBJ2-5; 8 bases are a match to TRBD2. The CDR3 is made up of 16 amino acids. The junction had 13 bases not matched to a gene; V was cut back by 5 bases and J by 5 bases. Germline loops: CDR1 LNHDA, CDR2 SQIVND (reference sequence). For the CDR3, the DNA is TGTGCCAGTAGTGTAATCTCCGGGGGGGAAGAGGAGACCCAGTACTTC. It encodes CASSVISGGEEETQYF.

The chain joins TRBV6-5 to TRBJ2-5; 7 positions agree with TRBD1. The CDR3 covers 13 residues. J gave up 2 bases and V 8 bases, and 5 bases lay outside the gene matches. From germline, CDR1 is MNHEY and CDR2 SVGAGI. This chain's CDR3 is CASGQVEQETQYF. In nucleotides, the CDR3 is TGTGCCAGCGGACAGGTAGAACAAGAGACCCAGTACTTC.

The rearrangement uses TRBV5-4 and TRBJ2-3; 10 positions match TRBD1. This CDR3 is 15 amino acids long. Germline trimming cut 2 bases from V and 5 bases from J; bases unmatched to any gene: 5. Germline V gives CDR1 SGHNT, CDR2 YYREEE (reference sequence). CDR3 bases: TGTGCCAGCAGCTTCCTGACAGGGGGCAAAGATACGCAGTATTTT. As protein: CASSFLTGGKDTQYF.